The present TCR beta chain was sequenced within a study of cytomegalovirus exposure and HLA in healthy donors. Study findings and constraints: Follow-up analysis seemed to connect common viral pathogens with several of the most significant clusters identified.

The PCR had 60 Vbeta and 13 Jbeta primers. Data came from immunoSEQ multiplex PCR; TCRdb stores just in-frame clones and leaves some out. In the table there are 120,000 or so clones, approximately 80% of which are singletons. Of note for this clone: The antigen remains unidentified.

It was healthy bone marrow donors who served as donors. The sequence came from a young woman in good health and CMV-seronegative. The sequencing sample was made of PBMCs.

The CDR3 region has the DNA TGTGCCAGTAGTATATCTGGGACACCTCGGAGTGAGTACTTC. It translates to CASSISGTPRSEYF. This rearrangement joins TRBV19 to TRBJ2-5; maybe TRBD1 (6 bases). V gave up 2 bases and J gave up 12 bases, with 19 bases separating them. The CDR3 has 14 residues. Germline CDR1 and CDR2: LNHDA and SQIVND (reference sequence).